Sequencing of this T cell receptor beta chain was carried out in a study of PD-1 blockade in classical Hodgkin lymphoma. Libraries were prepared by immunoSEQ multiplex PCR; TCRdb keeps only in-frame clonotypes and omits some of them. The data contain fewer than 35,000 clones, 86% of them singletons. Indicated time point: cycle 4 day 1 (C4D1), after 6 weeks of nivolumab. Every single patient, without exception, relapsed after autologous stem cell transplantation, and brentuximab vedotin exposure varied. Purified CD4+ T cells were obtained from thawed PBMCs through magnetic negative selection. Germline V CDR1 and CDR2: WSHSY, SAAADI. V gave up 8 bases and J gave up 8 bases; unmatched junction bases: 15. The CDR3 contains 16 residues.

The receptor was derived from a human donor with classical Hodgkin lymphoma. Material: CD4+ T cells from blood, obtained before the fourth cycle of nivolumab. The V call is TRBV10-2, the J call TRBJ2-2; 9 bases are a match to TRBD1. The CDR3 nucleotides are TGCGCCAGCGCCAGATACCCGGGACAGGGTTGGGGGGAGCTGTTTTTT. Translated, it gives CASARYPGQGWGELFF.